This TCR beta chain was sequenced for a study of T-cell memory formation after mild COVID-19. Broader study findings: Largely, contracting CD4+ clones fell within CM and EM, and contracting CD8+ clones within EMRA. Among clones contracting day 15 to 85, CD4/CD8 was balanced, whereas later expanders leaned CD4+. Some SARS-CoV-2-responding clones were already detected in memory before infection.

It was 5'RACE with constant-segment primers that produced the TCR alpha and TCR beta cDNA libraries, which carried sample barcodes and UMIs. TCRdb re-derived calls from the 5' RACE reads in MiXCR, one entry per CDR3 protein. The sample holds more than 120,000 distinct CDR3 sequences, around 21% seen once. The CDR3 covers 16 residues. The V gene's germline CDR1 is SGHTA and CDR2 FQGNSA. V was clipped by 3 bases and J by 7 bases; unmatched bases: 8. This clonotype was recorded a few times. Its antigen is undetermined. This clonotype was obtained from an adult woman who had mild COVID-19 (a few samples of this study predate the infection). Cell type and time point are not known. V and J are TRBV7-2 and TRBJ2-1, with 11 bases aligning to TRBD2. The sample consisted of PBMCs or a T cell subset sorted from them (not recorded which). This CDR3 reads CASSFEKASGRNEQFF. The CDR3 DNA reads TGTGCCAGCAGCTTTGAAAAGGCTAGCGGGAGGAATGAGCAGTTCTTC.